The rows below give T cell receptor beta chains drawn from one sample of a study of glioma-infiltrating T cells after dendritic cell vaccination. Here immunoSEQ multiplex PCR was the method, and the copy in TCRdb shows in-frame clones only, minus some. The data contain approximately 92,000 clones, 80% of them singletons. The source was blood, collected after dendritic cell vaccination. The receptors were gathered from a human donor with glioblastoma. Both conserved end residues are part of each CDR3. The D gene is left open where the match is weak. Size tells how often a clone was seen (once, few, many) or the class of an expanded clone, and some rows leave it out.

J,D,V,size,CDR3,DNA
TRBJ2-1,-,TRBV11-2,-,CASSFMNSARLNEQFF,TGTGCCAGCAGCTTCATGAATAGCGCCCGACTGAATGAGCAGTTCTTC
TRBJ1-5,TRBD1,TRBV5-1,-,CASSRTGAQPQHF,TGCGCCAGCAGCCGGACAGGTGCCCAGCCCCAGCATTTT
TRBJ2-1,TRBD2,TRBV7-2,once,CASSLSGGIHNEQFF,TGTGCCAGCAGCCTTAGCGGGGGCATACACAATGAGCAGTTCTTC
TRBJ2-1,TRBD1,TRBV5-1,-,CASSKGPGQQNKLNNEQFF,TGCGCCAGCAGCAAGGGCCCGGGACAGCAAAATAAGTTAAACAATGAGCAGTTCTTC
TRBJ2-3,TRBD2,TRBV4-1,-,CASSQAPSGGVLGAQYF,TGCGCCAGCAGCCAAGCCCCTAGCGGGGGGGTCCTGGGAGCGCAGTATTTT
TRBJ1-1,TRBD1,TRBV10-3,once,CAIRLRTGGTEAFF,TGTGCCATCAGACTCCGGACAGGGGGTACTGAAGCTTTCTTT
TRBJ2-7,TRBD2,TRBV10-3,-,CAISGVSGASSYEQYF,TGTGCCATCAGCGGTGTTAGCGGGGCGAGCTCCTACGAGCAGTACTTC
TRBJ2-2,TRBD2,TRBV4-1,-,CASSRAAAGVSGELFF,TGCGCCAGCAGCCGAGCGGCAGCGGGGGTATCCGGGGAGCTGTTTTTT
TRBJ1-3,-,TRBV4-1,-,CASSLLATSTVLSGNTIYF,TGCGCCAGCAGCCTCCTAGCGACATCGACAGTCCTCTCTGGAAACACCATATATTTT
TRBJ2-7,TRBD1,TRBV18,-,CASSLGTGVGDEQYF,TGTGCCAGCTCACTGGGAACAGGGGTGGGAGACGAGCAGTACTTC
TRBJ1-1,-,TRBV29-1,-,CSVEVGRVTEAFF,TGCAGCGTTGAAGTCGGCAGGGTCACTGAAGCTTTCTTT
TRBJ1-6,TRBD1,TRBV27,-,CASSLYPWATGGGSPLHF,TGTGCCAGCAGTTTATACCCCTGGGCTACAGGGGGCGGTTCACCCCTCCACTTT
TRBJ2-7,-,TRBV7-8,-,CASSLDLTVDEQYF,TGTGCCAGCAGCTTAGATTTGACTGTCGACGAGCAGTACTTC
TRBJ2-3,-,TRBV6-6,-,CASSPLESDTQYF,TGTGCCAGCAGCCCCCTGGAGAGTGATACGCAGTATTTT
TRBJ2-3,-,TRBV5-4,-,CASSIGPGEITQYF,TGTGCCAGCAGCATTGGTCCGGGGGAGATTACGCAGTATTTT
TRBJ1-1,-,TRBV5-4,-,CASSPGGGTRNTEAFF,TGTGCCAGCAGCCCCGGCGGGGGGACTCGGAACACTGAAGCTTTCTTT
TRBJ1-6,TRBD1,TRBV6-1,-,CASSEMDRDSPLHF,TGTGCCAGCAGTGAGATGGACAGGGATTCACCCCTCCACTTT
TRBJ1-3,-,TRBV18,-,CASSFQHRGSGNTIYF,TGTGCCAGCTCATTCCAGCATAGGGGCTCTGGAAACACCATATATTTT
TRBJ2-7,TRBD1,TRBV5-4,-,CASSLDAQGLYEQYF,TGTGCCAGCAGCTTGGATGCACAGGGGCTTTACGAGCAGTACTTC
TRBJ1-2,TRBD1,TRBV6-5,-,CASSYVGGAAYHGYTF,TGTGCCAGCAGTTACGTAGGGGGCGCCGCTTATCATGGCTACACCTTC
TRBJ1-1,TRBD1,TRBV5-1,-,CASSVGQGGEAFF,TGCGCCAGCAGCGTCGGACAGGGAGGTGAAGCTTTCTTT
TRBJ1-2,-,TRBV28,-,CASSLLGALNSHGYTF,TGTGCCAGCAGTTTATTGGGGGCGTTGAATAGTCATGGCTACACCTTC
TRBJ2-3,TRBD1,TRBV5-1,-,CASSTSPTGSDTQYF,TGCGCCAGCAGCACTTCGCCGACAGGGTCAGATACGCAGTATTTT
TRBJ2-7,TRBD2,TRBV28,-,CASRLPGGEQYF,TGTGCCAGCAGACTCCCGGGGGGCGAGCAGTACTTC
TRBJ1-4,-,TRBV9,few,CASSHGGAQAKLFF,TGTGCCAGCAGCCACGGCGGGGCCCAAGCAAAACTGTTTTTT
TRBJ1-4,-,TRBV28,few,CASSPTVATNEKLFF,TGTGCCAGCAGTCCTACAGTTGCAACTAATGAAAAACTGTTTTTT
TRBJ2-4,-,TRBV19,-,CASSIPGLGAKNIQYF,TGTGCCAGTAGTATCCCGGGTCTGGGTGCCAAAAACATTCAGTACTTC
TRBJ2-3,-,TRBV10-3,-,CAIRGQPADTQYF,TGTGCCATCCGAGGCCAGCCTGCAGATACGCAGTATTTT
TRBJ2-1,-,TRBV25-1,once,CASSEQGYNEQFF,TGTGCCAGCAGTGAACAGGGTTACAATGAGCAGTTCTTC
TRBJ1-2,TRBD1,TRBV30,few,CARGQTYGYTF,TGTGCCCGGGGACAGACGTATGGCTACACCTTC
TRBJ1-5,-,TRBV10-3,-,CAIAGAGNQPQHF,TGTGCCATTGCAGGGGCTGGCAATCAGCCCCAGCATTTT
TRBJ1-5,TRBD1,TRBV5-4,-,CASSLGGRQGLNQPQHF,TGTGCCAGCAGCTTGGGTGGGAGACAGGGCCTCAATCAGCCCCAGCATTTT
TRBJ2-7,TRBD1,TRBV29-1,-,CSAGTVSYEQYF,TGCAGCGCGGGGACAGTCTCCTACGAGCAGTACTTC
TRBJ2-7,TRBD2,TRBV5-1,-,CASSLGTSVFRDSYEQYF,TGCGCCAGCAGCTTGGGCACTAGCGTTTTTCGGGACTCCTACGAGCAGTACTTC
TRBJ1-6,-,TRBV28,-,CATKSLERSPLHF,TGTGCCACCAAATCGTTGGAGAGGTCACCCCTCCACTTT
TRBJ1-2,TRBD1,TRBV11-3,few,CASSIRTGDYGYTF,TGTGCCAGCAGCATACGGACAGGAGATTATGGCTACACCTTC
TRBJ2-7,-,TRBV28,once,CASNTLGEGLGEQYF,TGTGCCAGCAACACTCTCGGGGAAGGCTTAGGCGAGCAGTACTTC
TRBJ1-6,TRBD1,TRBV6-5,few,CASRGTGDYNSPLHF,TGTGCCAGCAGGGGGACAGGAGACTATAATTCACCCCTCCACTTT
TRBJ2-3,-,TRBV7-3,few,CASSLRSLDTDTQYF,TGTGCCAGCAGCTTAAGGTCTCTAGACACAGATACGCAGTATTTT
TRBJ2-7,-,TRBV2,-,CASSVVYEQYF,TGTGCCAGCAGTGTAGTCTACGAGCAGTACTTC
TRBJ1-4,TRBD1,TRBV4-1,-,CASSPSIGGGDEKLFF,TGCGCCAGCAGCCCCTCGATAGGGGGCGGGGATGAAAAACTGTTTTTT
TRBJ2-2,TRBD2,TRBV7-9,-,CASRRPGLADTGELFF,TGTGCCAGCAGGAGGCCGGGACTAGCGGACACCGGGGAGCTGTTTTTT
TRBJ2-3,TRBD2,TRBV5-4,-,CASSTGTSLIDTQYF,TGTGCCAGCAGCACCGGGACTAGCTTGATAGATACGCAGTATTTT
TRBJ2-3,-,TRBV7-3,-,CASSLTAERADTQYF,TGTGCCAGCAGCTTAACAGCGGAGAGGGCAGATACGCAGTATTTT